This T cell receptor (beta chain) was captured in a study of blood T cell repertoires in COVID-19. Libraries were prepared by immunoSEQ multiplex PCR; TCRdb keeps only in-frame clonotypes and omits some of them. The sample comprises 300,000 to 350,000 clones, roughly 90% of which are singletons, and 2.5% to 3% rests with the top ten. The source is a woman younger than 45 with COVID-19, enrolled during active disease. The sample was peripheral blood.

CDR3 amino acids: CASRWDSGPKETQYF. The CDR3 DNA follows: TGTGCCAGCAGATGGGACAGCGGTCCAAAAGAGACCCAGTACTTC. The chain combines TRBV5-6 with TRBJ2-5; TRBD1 matches 7 bases. The CDR3 spans 15 residues. Germline V gene lookup returns CDR1 SGHDT and CDR2 YYEEEE. J gave up 3 bases and V 5 bases, and 10 bases lay outside the gene matches.